These 5 T cell receptor beta chains share one sample of origin, sequenced in a study of T cell repertoires in cytomegalovirus infection. TCRdb re-called the reads through MiXCR, storing one row per CDR3 protein. In the table there are about 220,000 distinct CDR3 sequences, about 39% of which are singletons. What these receptors recognize is not known. The source was CD8+ T cells from cultured PBMCs, collected from culture after CMV antigen stimulation. These receptors were collected from a human donor in good health (CMV status not recorded). Some clones in this sample may be carry-over from other donors' samples.

The V and J genes are TRBV5-6 and TRBJ2-2; 7 bases agree with TRBD1. CDR1 is SGHDT, CDR2 YYEEEE, per germline. J gave up 4 bases and V 4 bases, and 10 bases lay outside the gene matches. The CDR3 has 16 amino acids. CDR3 sequence: CASSLAGTVGTGELFF. CDR3 DNA sequence: TGTGCCAGCAGCCTAGCCGGGACAGTGGGCACCGGGGAGCTGTTTTTT.

The rearrangement links TRBV2 to TRBJ1-5; D remains ambiguous. From germline, CDR1 is SNHLY and CDR2 FYNNEI. The CDR3 contains 15 residues. V was shortened by 3 bases and J by 0 bases, with 9 bases between the two germline ends. The DNA of the CDR3 is TGTGCCAGCAGTGACAGCAAACATAGCAATCAGCCCCAGCATTTT. Amino acids: CASSDSKHSNQPQHF.

Only a few counts were recorded for this clonotype. The chain combines TRBV4-2 with TRBJ2-3; possibly TRBD1 for D (5 bases). Germline loops: CDR1 LGHNA, CDR2 YNFKEQ. This CDR3 has 16 amino acids. V was cut by 0 bases and J by 6 bases, with 16 bases left in between. This chain's CDR3 is CASSQDLRRTTDTQYF. The CDR3 DNA reads TGTGCCAGCAGCCAAGATCTGCGGCGGACAACCGATACGCAGTATTTT.

This chain connects TRBV7-9 to TRBJ1-4, with D unclear. The germline V gene encodes CDR1 SEHNR and CDR2 FQNEAQ (reference sequence). Trimming shortened V by 4 bases and J by 6 bases, and 15 bases separated the two germline ends. The CDR3 length is 15 residues. CDR3 residues: CASSSGPAADEKLFF. CDR3 nucleotides: TGTGCCAGCAGCTCAGGACCTGCTGCGGATGAAAAACTGTTTTTT.

The chain uses TRBV7-9 and TRBJ2-1; 11 bases are shared with TRBD2. V gave up 4 bases and J gave up 6 bases; unmatched junction bases: 8. The CDR3 consists of 16 residues. The germline V gene has CDR1 SEHNR and CDR2 FQNEAQ (reference sequence). CDR3 protein: CASSSIAGGPPNEQFF. The CDR3 bases are TGTGCCAGCAGCTCTATAGCGGGAGGGCCTCCCAATGAGCAGTTCTTC.